This TCR beta chain was captured by sequencing in a study of monozygotic twins with inflammatory bowel disease. TCRalpha and TCRbeta cDNA underwent two nested PCRs of about 17 and 10 cycles. TCRdb reprocessed the 5' RACE reads; each CDR3 protein has one entry and no DNA is given. The sample spans approximately 400,000 distinct CDR3 sequences; the ten largest clones claim 2% to 3%. The CDR3 totals 15 residues. Germline CDR1 and CDR2: SGHKS and YYEKEE (reference sequence). The clonotype originates from a human donor with ulcerative colitis or Crohn's disease, or a healthy co-twin of an affected twin (not recorded which). The specimen was blood. V is TRBV5-5 and J is TRBJ2-1; TCRdb's D call of TRBD1 is untestable without DNA. The CDR3 loop reads CASSLSRQGAHEQFF.